The rows below give T cell receptor beta chains drawn from one sample of a study of T cell repertoires in cytomegalovirus infection. TCRdb reprocessed the reads via MiXCR and lists one record per CDR3 protein. The top ten hold under 15% of the sample, which has about 530,000 distinct CDR3 sequences, more than 25% seen once. The specimen was PBMCs. Receptors originate from a human donor in good health (CMV status not recorded). Some clones in this sample may be carry-over from other donors' samples. Each CDR3 is given with its conserved first and last residue. D genes are given only for firm matches. A clone size is listed for some rows: how often the clone was seen (once, few, many), or a class if it is expanded.

v_gene	d_gene	j_gene	abundance	CDR3nt	CDR3aa
TRBV5-1	.	TRBJ2-5	.	TGCGCCAGCAGCTTGGCCATTGGGGAACAAGAGACCCAGTACTTC	CASSLAIGEQETQYF
TRBV7-2	TRBD2	TRBJ2-6	many	TGTGCCAGCAGCTACACGGGACTAGCGGCTGGGGCCAACGTCCTGACTTTC	CASSYTGLAAGANVLTF
TRBV12-5	.	TRBJ1-1	.	TGTGCTAGTGGCACTACCATGAACACTGAAGCTTTCTTT	CASGTTMNTEAFF
TRBV5-4	.	TRBJ2-4	once	TGTGCCAGCAGCTTGGGTCCAGATCCAAACATTCAGTACTTC	CASSLGPDPNIQYF
TRBV4-3	.	TRBJ2-1	.	TGCGCCAGCAGCCAAGGGGCTAGAAGGAACAATGAGCAGTTCTTC	CASSQGARRNNEQFF
TRBV12-5	TRBD1	TRBJ1-1	few	TGTGCTAGTGGTTTGGGGCAGGGGGACACTGAAGCTTTCTTT	CASGLGQGDTEAFF
TRBV18	TRBD2	TRBJ2-1	.	TGTGCCAGCTCCCCCCTGCCTAGCGGGAAGGTCAATGAGCAGTTCTTC	CASSPLPSGKVNEQFF
TRBV7-2	TRBD1	TRBJ2-2	many	TGTGCCAGCAGCTCGACAGGGGGCGGGGAGCTGTTTTTT	CASSSTGGGELFF
TRBV27	.	TRBJ2-3	few	TGTGCCAGCCGTACCGCAGGGGGGGCCGCAGATACGCAGTATTTT	CASRTAGGAADTQYF
TRBV5-4	.	TRBJ1-1	.	TGTGCCAGCAGCATGGGACCAGACGAAGCTTTCTTT	CASSMGPDEAFF
TRBV7-2	TRBD1	TRBJ2-6	many	TGTGCCAGCAGCTTAGAGGCAGGGGGATGGCTCTCTGGGGCCAACGTCCTGACTTTC	CASSLEAGGWLSGANVLTF
TRBV7-9	TRBD2	TRBJ2-5	few	TGTGCCAGCAGCTTGGGCTGGGCGGGAGAAGGATTCCAAGAGACCCAGTACTTC	CASSLGWAGEGFQETQYF
TRBV19	TRBD1	TRBJ1-1	few	TGTGCCATTAAACTGTCAGGGGGCTCGGGAACTGAAGCTTTCTTT	CAIKLSGGSGTEAFF
TRBV20-1	.	TRBJ2-7	.	TGCAGTGCAGCCGGGACTCCCTTTTTTTACGAGCAGTACTTC	CSAAGTPFFYEQYF
TRBV7-2	.	TRBJ2-5	many	TGTGCCAGCAGCGTGAGGTGGGGGCCCCAAGAGACCCAGTACTTC	CASSVRWGPQETQYF
TRBV7-2	TRBD1	TRBJ1-2	many	TGTGCCAGCAGCTCTCGGACAGGGGGGTATGGCTACACCTTC	CASSSRTGGYGYTF
TRBV18	.	TRBJ1-1	.	TGTGCCAGCTCACCATTGACAGGTTCGGTTCGTTTCGAGGGAACTGAAGCTTTCTTT	CASSPLTGSVRFEGTEAFF
TRBV12-3/TRBV12-4	.	TRBJ1-5	many	TGTGCCAGCAGTTTGGGCAGCCATAGCAATCAGCCCCAGCATTTT	CASSLGSHSNQPQHF
TRBV12-3/TRBV12-4	.	TRBJ2-7	.	TGTGCCAGCAGTTTAGCTAGTCTCAGCGAGCAGTACTTC	CASSLASLSEQYF
TRBV19	.	TRBJ1-2	.	TGTGCCAGTAGACCGGAGTACCTTAGGGATTATGGCTACACCTTC	CASRPEYLRDYGYTF
TRBV28	TRBD1	TRBJ1-5	.	TGTGCCAGCATAAGACAGGGGGCGGGCGGCAATCAGCCCCAGCATTTT	CASIRQGAGGNQPQHF
TRBV7-2	.	TRBJ1-2	many	TGTGCCAGCAGCTCCCGTAGGACGGGAAATGCCTATGGCTACACCTTC	CASSSRRTGNAYGYTF
TRBV7-6	.	TRBJ2-7	.	TGTGCCAGCAGCGCGGTAGGTAGCGGCTCCTACGAGCAGTACTTC	CASSAVGSGSYEQYF
TRBV7-2	.	TRBJ2-5	few	TGTGCCAGCAGCCTGGGGCCGGGCCAATCCGAAGAGACCCAGTACTTC	CASSLGPGQSEETQYF
TRBV7-2	.	TRBJ1-1	many	TGTGCCAGCAGCCCATCACTTGGGACCACGGCGAACACTGAAGCTTTCTTT	CASSPSLGTTANTEAFF
TRBV5-5	.	TRBJ1-1	few	TGTGCCAGCAGCTTGGGTAGGAGGCGCACTGAAGCTTTCTTT	CASSLGRRRTEAFF
TRBV14	TRBD2	TRBJ2-2	.	TGTGCCAGCAGCCAAGTGATTGGACTAGCGGGAGTCACCGGGGAGCTGTTTTTT	CASSQVIGLAGVTGELFF
TRBV20-1	.	TRBJ1-4	.	TGCAGTGCTAGAGGGGGGCTTAATGAAAAACTGTTTTTT	CSARGGLNEKLFF
TRBV20-1	TRBD2	TRBJ2-4	.	TGCAGTGCTAGCGTGCTTATAGCGGGTACAGCCAAAAACATTCAGTACTTC	CSASVLIAGTAKNIQYF
TRBV28	.	TRBJ1-4	few	TGTGCCAGCAGCCATGGGGCCCAGGTTAGGGACCTGTTTTTT	CASSHGAQVRDLFF
TRBV6-1	TRBD2	TRBJ2-1	.	TGTGCCAGCAGTCCCGGGACTAGCGGGAGCTCTTTACCCTACAATGAGCAGTTCTTC	CASSPGTSGSSLPYNEQFF
TRBV2	TRBD1	TRBJ2-2	once	TGTGCCAGCCAAAGGCAGGGGGTGACCGGGGAGCTGTTTTTT	CASQRQGVTGELFF
TRBV11-2	TRBD2	TRBJ2-1	.	TGTGCCAGCAGCTCGTTAGCGGGAGGGATAAATGAGCAGTTCTTC	CASSSLAGGINEQFF
TRBV7-8	.	TRBJ1-5	many	TGTGCCAGCAGCCCGCCGGGGACCAATCAGCCCCAGCATTTT	CASSPPGTNQPQHF
TRBV28	.	TRBJ1-1	.	TGTGCCAGCAGTTTTGGGGGCGCCGAAGCTTTCTTT	CASSFGGAEAFF
TRBV7-2	TRBD2	TRBJ2-7	many	TGTGCCAGCAGCTCAGCGGGGGGGGCCTACGAGCAGTACTTC	CASSSAGGAYEQYF
TRBV7-2	TRBD1	TRBJ1-2	.	TGTGCCAGCAGCCAGACAGGGTTTCGCTACACCTTC	CASSQTGFRYTF
TRBV28	.	TRBJ2-2	few	TGTGCCAGCAGTTTCTACAGGGGGGGTAGCGGGGAGCTGTTTTTT	CASSFYRGGSGELFF
TRBV9	TRBD1	TRBJ1-1	.	TGTGCCAGCAGCGTAGGAGGGACAGGGAACACTGAAGCTTTCTTT	CASSVGGTGNTEAFF
TRBV7-2	TRBD2	TRBJ2-1	many	TGTGCCAGCAGCGAGACTAGCGGGAACTATGAGCAGTTCTTC	CASSETSGNYEQFF
TRBV11-2	TRBD1	TRBJ1-2	.	TGTGCCAGCAGCTTAGAAGGGACAGGGGCCGAAATTTATGGCTACACCTTC	CASSLEGTGAEIYGYTF
TRBV30	.	TRBJ2-1	.	TGTGCCCGAGCCGGGACGGGGTCCTACAATGAGCAGTTCTTC	CARAGTGSYNEQFF
TRBV28	.	TRBJ2-3	few	TGTGCCAGCAGTGCCCCTCCGTACGACTATACGCAGTATTTT	CASSAPPYDYTQYF
TRBV7-2	.	TRBJ1-5	.	TGTGCCAGCAGCTTAGTCGGGGGCGCGGGTCAGCCCCAGCATTTT	CASSLVGGAGQPQHF
TRBV14	TRBD2	TRBJ2-1	.	TGTGCCAGCAGCCAAGCTAGCGGGGGCAATGAGCAGTTCTTC	CASSQASGGNEQFF
TRBV7-9	.	TRBJ1-5	few	TGTGCCAGCAGCTTGGCGACAGGCTTAGCCAATCAGCCCCAGCATTTT	CASSLATGLANQPQHF
TRBV2	.	TRBJ1-2	few	TGTGCCAGCAGGGAGGAGACAGCCGGCTACACCTTC	CASREETAGYTF
TRBV7-9	TRBD2	TRBJ2-3	few	TGTGCCAGCAGCTTAATTCAAGCGGGACCAGATACGCAGTATTTT	CASSLIQAGPDTQYF
TRBV6-6	.	TRBJ1-5	.	TGTGCCAGCACGGGGAGCGTTAGCAATCAGCCCCAGCATTTT	CASTGSVSNQPQHF
TRBV12-3/TRBV12-4	.	TRBJ2-5	few	TGTGCCAGCAGAATGGGGGAGACCCAGTACTTC	CASRMGETQYF
TRBV5-1	TRBD2	TRBJ2-7	few	TGCGCCAGCAGCGGCAGGGGCGGGACTAGCGAGCAGTACTTC	CASSGRGGTSEQYF
TRBV7-2	TRBD2	TRBJ2-4	many	TGTGCCAGCAGCCTCGTACCCGGGACTAGCTCTCGGAACATTCAGTACTTC	CASSLVPGTSSRNIQYF
TRBV12-3/TRBV12-4	.	TRBJ2-3	.	TGTGCCAGCAGTTCGACTAACACAGATACGCAGTATTTT	CASSSTNTDTQYF
TRBV28	TRBD1	TRBJ2-7	many	TGTGCCAGCAGTTCACCCGGGACAGGAGCCTACGAGCAGTACTTC	CASSSPGTGAYEQYF
TRBV20-1	.	TRBJ1-1	.	TGCAGTGCTCGGACACTCACTGAAGCTTTCTTT	CSARTLTEAFF
TRBV2	.	TRBJ2-5	.	TGTGCCAGCAGTGGTGAACGGGAGGAGACCCAGTACTTC	CASSGEREETQYF
TRBV11-3	TRBD2	TRBJ2-2	.	TGTGCCAGCAGCCCGGCGCCTAGCGGGAACACCGGGGAGCTGTTTTTT	CASSPAPSGNTGELFF
TRBV27	.	TRBJ2-3	few	TGTGCCAGCAGTTTATCGAACTCCCGGGGTACGCAGTATTTT	CASSLSNSRGTQYF
TRBV28	.	TRBJ2-2	.	TGTGCCAGCAGTTTACGACTCGCGGGGCATGGCACCGGGGAGCTGTTTTTT	CASSLRLAGHGTGELFF